A selection of T cell receptor beta chains follows, all from one sample in a study of cytomegalovirus exposure and HLA in healthy donors. Profiling relied on immunoSEQ multiplex PCR, and the TCRdb table lists in-frame clones only, not all of them. The sample consists of 200,000 to 250,000 clones, 70% of them appearing once. Sample: PBMCs. The receptors were sampled from a man in his forties in good health and CMV-seropositive. CDR3s include the opening cysteine and the closing phenylalanine or tryptophan. Each record gives: J gene, V gene, CDR3 protein.

j_call: TRBJ2-2
v_call: TRBV6-5
cdr3_aa: CASSYSYRKNTGELFF

j_call: TRBJ1-2
v_call: TRBV4-2
cdr3_aa: CASSQGPGVGRYGYTF

j_call: TRBJ2-7
v_call: TRBV6-1
cdr3_aa: CASSENRGINEQYF

j_call: TRBJ1-4
v_call: TRBV5-1
cdr3_aa: CASSLDGREATNEKLFF

j_call: TRBJ2-1
v_call: TRBV4-2
cdr3_aa: CASSRSGGWGNEQFF

j_call: TRBJ2-3
v_call: TRBV19
cdr3_aa: CASRQGTSGTDTQYF

j_call: TRBJ2-7
v_call: TRBV20-1
cdr3_aa: CSASRGNEQYF

j_call: TRBJ2-7
v_call: TRBV11-2
cdr3_aa: CASSSSGEQYF

j_call: TRBJ1-2
v_call: TRBV2
cdr3_aa: CASSDAANYGYTF

j_call: TRBJ1-2
v_call: TRBV2
cdr3_aa: CASSPHFRVSGYTF

j_call: TRBJ1-2
v_call: TRBV7-8
cdr3_aa: CASSLGGHPNYGYTF

j_call: TRBJ1-1
v_call: TRBV7-9
cdr3_aa: CASSFRGNTEAFF

j_call: TRBJ1-1
v_call: TRBV19
cdr3_aa: CASSIHRADVNTEASF

j_call: TRBJ2-5
v_call: TRBV10-3
cdr3_aa: CASTRTGEAQETQYF

j_call: TRBJ2-7
v_call: TRBV18
cdr3_aa: CASSPIQGSSHEQYF

j_call: TRBJ1-6
v_call: TRBV7-9
cdr3_aa: CASSYGGHLSPLHF

j_call: TRBJ2-7
v_call: TRBV6-1
cdr3_aa: CASLQNRNFWDEQYF

j_call: TRBJ2-3
v_call: TRBV9
cdr3_aa: CASSVASGGLTDTQYF

j_call: TRBJ2-7
v_call: TRBV19
cdr3_aa: CATGGGLYEQYF

j_call: TRBJ2-1
v_call: TRBV19
cdr3_aa: CASSSWTSGGQIYNEQFF

j_call: TRBJ2-2
v_call: TRBV5-1
cdr3_aa: CASRALWGNTGELFF

j_call: TRBJ2-2
v_call: TRBV5-4
cdr3_aa: CASSLEGDSQSTGELFF

j_call: TRBJ2-5
v_call: TRBV29-1
cdr3_aa: CSGRTGGETQYF

j_call: TRBJ1-2
v_call: TRBV5-5
cdr3_aa: CASSLAFDRGLGYGYTF

j_call: TRBJ2-7
v_call: TRBV25-1
cdr3_aa: CASSADDRVYEQYF

j_call: TRBJ2-7
v_call: TRBV10-3
cdr3_aa: CAISWDIYEQYF

j_call: TRBJ1-1
v_call: TRBV4-1
cdr3_aa: CASSAGPLLNTEAFF

j_call: TRBJ2-5
v_call: TRBV6-5
cdr3_aa: CASSPSGGETQYF

j_call: TRBJ1-2
v_call: TRBV6-5
cdr3_aa: CASSYEATGYGYTF